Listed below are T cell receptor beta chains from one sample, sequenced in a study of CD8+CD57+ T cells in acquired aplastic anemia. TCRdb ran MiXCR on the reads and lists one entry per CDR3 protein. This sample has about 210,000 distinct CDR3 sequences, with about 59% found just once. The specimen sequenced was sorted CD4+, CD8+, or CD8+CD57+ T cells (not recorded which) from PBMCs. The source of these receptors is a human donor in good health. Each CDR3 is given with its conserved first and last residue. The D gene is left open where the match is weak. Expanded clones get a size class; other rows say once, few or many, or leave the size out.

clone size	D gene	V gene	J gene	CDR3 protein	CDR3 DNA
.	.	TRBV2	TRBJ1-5	CASSRLNSNQPQHF	TGTGCCAGCAGTAGACTGAATAGCAATCAGCCCCAGCATTTT
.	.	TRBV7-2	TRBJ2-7	CASTLPAAREQYF	TGTGCCAGCACCCTCCCCGCCGCGCGGGAGCAGTACTTC
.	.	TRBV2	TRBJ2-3	CASYFFGGRTDTQYF	TGTGCCAGCTATTTTTTCGGGGGCCGCACAGATACGCAGTATTTT
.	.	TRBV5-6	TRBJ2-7	CASSLVPASEQYF	TGTGCCAGCAGCTTGGTGCCAGCCTCCGAGCAGTACTTC
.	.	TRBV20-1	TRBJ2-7	CSAPRQGGSYEQYF	TGCAGTGCCCCACGGCAGGGAGGCTCCTACGAGCAGTACTTC
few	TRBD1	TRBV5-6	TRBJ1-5	CASSGPGQILNQPQHF	TGTGCCAGCAGCGGCCCGGGACAGATTCTCAATCAGCCCCAGCATTTT
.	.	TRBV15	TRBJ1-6	CATSSSSGGVDSPLHF	TGTGCCACCAGCAGTAGCAGCGGGGGGGTCGATTCACCCCTCCACTTT
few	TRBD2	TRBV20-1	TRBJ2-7	CSARSLAGLEQYF	TGCAGTGCTAGATCTCTAGCGGGACTAGAGCAGTACTTC
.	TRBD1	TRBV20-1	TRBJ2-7	CSAPGGGGQGLNEQYF	TGCAGTGCCCCTGGGGGGGGGGGACAGGGACTCAATGAGCAGTACTTC
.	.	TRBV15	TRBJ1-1	CATSRVGAYTEAFF	TGTGCCACCAGCAGAGTCGGGGCTTACACTGAAGCTTTCTTT
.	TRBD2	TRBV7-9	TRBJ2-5	CASATSGQETQYF	TGTGCCAGCGCTACTAGCGGACAAGAGACCCAGTACTTC
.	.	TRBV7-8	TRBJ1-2	CASSLDRQGRYGYTF	TGTGCCAGCAGCTTAGATCGGCAGGGAAGGTATGGCTACACCTTC
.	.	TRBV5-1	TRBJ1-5	CASSYGGVGNQPQHF	TGTGCCAGCAGCTACGGGGGGGTGGGCAATCAGCCCCAGCATTTT
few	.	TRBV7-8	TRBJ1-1	CASSSSRTEAFF	TGTGCCAGCAGCTCAAGCCGTACTGAAGCTTTCTTT
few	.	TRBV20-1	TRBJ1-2	CSAREGGSGYTF	TGCAGTGCTAGAGAGGGGGGTTCTGGCTACACCTTC
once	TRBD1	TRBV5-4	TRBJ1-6	CASSSGQGRYNSPLHF	TGTGCCAGCAGCTCCGGACAGGGCCGCTATAATTCACCCCTCCACTTT
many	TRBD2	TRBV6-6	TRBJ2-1	CASSYLVAGVYEQFF	TGTGCCAGCAGTTACTTGGTAGCGGGAGTCTATGAGCAGTTCTTC